A selection of T cell receptor beta chains follows, all from one sample in a study of tumor-infiltrating lymphocytes in localized non-small cell lung cancer. Clones were read by immunoSEQ multiplex PCR, and TCRdb kept only the in-frame ones, dropping some. This sample has more than 15,000 clones; around 75% occur once, and the top ten carry about 8.2%. Sequenced input: lung tumor tissue. Receptors originate from a human donor with non-small cell lung cancer. Both conserved end residues are part of each CDR3. D genes are given only for firm matches. A clone size is listed for some rows: how often the clone was seen (once, few, many), or a class if it is expanded.

d_gene,abundance,v_gene,j_gene,CDR3aa,CDR3nt
NA,NA,TRBV15,TRBJ1-3,CATSRDKGWENTIYF,TGTGCCACCAGCAGAGATAAGGGATGGGAAAACACCATATATTTT
TRBD1,NA,TRBV7-9,TRBJ2-7,CASSATGTGEHEQYF,TGTGCCAGCAGCGCCACCGGGACAGGGGAACACGAGCAGTACTTC
NA,NA,TRBV27,TRBJ2-2,CASSAAPTGELFF,TGTGCCAGCAGTGCGGCCCCGACCGGGGAGCTGTTTTTT
TRBD1,NA,TRBV6-1,TRBJ1-5,CASSDYWDRGQPQHF,TGTGCCAGCAGTGACTATTGGGACAGGGGCCAGCCCCAGCATTTT
TRBD2,once,TRBV5-1,TRBJ2-5,CASSLSLSGSGETQYF,TGCGCCAGCAGCTTGAGTCTTAGCGGGAGTGGAGAGACCCAGTACTTC
NA,once,TRBV20-1,TRBJ1-5,CSARFGEPQHF,TGCAGTGCTAGATTCGGGGAGCCCCAGCATTTT
NA,NA,TRBV27,TRBJ2-5,CASSSPQGGGETQYF,TGTGCCAGCAGTTCCCCCCAGGGAGGCGGAGAGACCCAGTACTTC
NA,NA,TRBV15,TRBJ2-5,CATSRGPRDGSFQETQYF,TGTGCCACCAGCAGAGGGCCCCGGGACGGGTCCTTTCAAGAGACCCAGTACTTC
NA,medium-sized,TRBV6-5,TRBJ1-5,CASRPRMDSNQPQHF,TGTGCCAGCAGGCCACGCATGGATAGCAATCAGCCCCAGCATTTT
NA,NA,TRBV27,TRBJ1-1,CASSPRGRTEAFF,TGTGCCAGCAGCCCCAGAGGAAGGACTGAAGCTTTCTTT
TRBD1,NA,TRBV9,TRBJ2-1,CASSTGGSSYNEQFF,TGTGCCAGCAGCACAGGGGGAAGCTCCTACAATGAGCAGTTCTTC
NA,NA,TRBV10-3,TRBJ2-5,CAISESMETQYF,TGTGCCATCAGTGAGTCGATGGAGACCCAGTACTTC
NA,NA,TRBV5-1,TRBJ2-5,CASSGETQYF,TGCGCCAGCAGTGGAGAGACCCAGTACTTC
NA,few,TRBV7-9,TRBJ1-2,CASSFRATNYGYTF,TGTGCCAGCAGCTTCAGGGCCACTAACTATGGCTACACCTTC
NA,NA,TRBV10-3,TRBJ2-1,CAISEDGSSFNEQFF,TGTGCCATCAGCGAGGACGGATCCTCCTTCAATGAGCAGTTCTTC
NA,NA,TRBV7-6,TRBJ2-2,CASSFKPVGGPNTGELFF,TGTGCCAGCAGCTTCAAACCCGTCGGGGGGCCGAACACCGGGGAGCTGTTTTTT
TRBD2,few,TRBV5-1,TRBJ2-3,CASSLVPSGGGADTQYF,TGCGCCAGCAGCTTGGTGCCTAGCGGGGGGGGCGCAGATACGCAGTATTTT
NA,NA,TRBV6-5,TRBJ1-5,CASRSGGNQPQHF,TGTGCCAGCAGATCGGGGGGGAATCAGCCCCAGCATTTT
NA,NA,TRBV5-1,TRBJ1-2,CASSLEANNYGYTF,TGCGCCAGCAGCTTGGAAGCGAATAACTATGGCTACACCTTC
NA,NA,TRBV15,TRBJ2-1,CATSRARNEQFF,TGTGCCACCAGCAGAGCCCGCAATGAGCAGTTCTTC
NA,NA,TRBV7-9,TRBJ2-3,CASSPMTGETDTQYF,TGTGCCAGCAGCCCCATGACGGGAGAAACAGATACGCAGTATTTT
TRBD2,NA,TRBV15,TRBJ2-2,CATSRDPPRLAGGTGELFF,TGTGCCACCAGCAGAGACCCGCCCCGACTAGCGGGAGGGACCGGGGAGCTGTTTTTT
NA,once,TRBV5-1,TRBJ1-4,CASSPTGRQEEKLFF,TGCGCCAGCAGCCCTACGGGGAGACAGGAGGAAAAACTGTTTTTT
NA,NA,TRBV4-1,TRBJ1-5,CASSQDWGAGRRDNQPQHF,TGCGCCAGCAGCCAAGATTGGGGGGCGGGGCGGAGAGACAATCAGCCCCAGCATTTT
TRBD1,NA,TRBV7-9,TRBJ1-2,CASSRNPGQPNYGYTF,TGTGCCAGCAGCCGCAACCCGGGACAGCCGAACTATGGCTACACCTTC
TRBD1,once,TRBV7-9,TRBJ2-2,CASSPTGQELTGELFF,TGTGCCAGCAGCCCAACGGGACAGGAGCTCACCGGGGAGCTGTTTTTT
TRBD1,NA,TRBV10-3,TRBJ2-2,CAISVDRANTGELFF,TGTGCCATCAGTGTGGACAGGGCGAACACCGGGGAGCTGTTTTTT
TRBD1,NA,TRBV10-1,TRBJ1-5,CASRTGGPQHF,TGCGCCAGCAGGACAGGGGGCCCCCAGCATTTT
NA,NA,TRBV27,TRBJ2-2,CASSPCVQPTRATQNTGELFF,TGTGCCAGCAGCCCCTGCGTTCAGCCAACCCGGGCCACACAGAACACCGGGGAGCTGTTTTTT
TRBD1,NA,TRBV7-2,TRBJ1-5,CASSVRTGSNQPQHF,TGTGCCAGCAGCGTACGGACAGGCAGCAATCAGCCCCAGCATTTT
NA,few,TRBV7-9,TRBJ2-1,CASSLGADYNEQFF,TGTGCCAGCAGCTTAGGGGCAGACTACAATGAGCAGTTCTTC
NA,NA,TRBV11-2,TRBJ2-1,CASSALVGYNEQFF,TGTGCCAGCAGCGCATTGGTGGGCTACAATGAGCAGTTCTTC